A selection of T cell receptor beta chains follows, all from one sample in a study of blood T cell repertoires in COVID-19. Profiled with immunoSEQ multiplex PCR; TCRdb holds only in-frame clones, not every one. The repertoire has roughly 290,000 clones, about 85% of them found once; the top ten carry around 4.1%. Input material: peripheral blood. Receptors were obtained from a woman between 50 and 59 years old with active or convalescent COVID-19. CDR3s include the opening cysteine and the closing phenylalanine or tryptophan. The D gene is left open where the match is weak. Where a row states a size, it is once, few, many or the class of an expanded clone; other rows omit it.

d_gene,abundance,j_gene,v_gene,CDR3nt,CDR3aa
TRBD1,.,TRBJ2-7,TRBV5-5,TGTGCCAGCAGCTTGCCGACAGGGGGCTTCGAGCAGTACTTC,CASSLPTGGFEQYF
TRBD2,.,TRBJ2-1,TRBV7-6,TGTGCCAGCAGCTTAGCGGGCGGGAGGGCCGTTAATGAGCAGTTCTTC,CASSLAGGRAVNEQFF
.,.,TRBJ1-2,TRBV10-3,TGTGCCATCAGTTATGGTTCAAGGGGCAACTATGGCTACACCTTC,CAISYGSRGNYGYTF
.,.,TRBJ1-1,TRBV29-1,TGCAGCGTTGATTGGCCAGAACACGCTTTCTTT,CSVDWPEHAFF
.,once,TRBJ1-6,TRBV30,TGTGCCTGGACCCCGATCGGGTTTTCCCCTCGGGGTTCACCCCTCCACTTT,CAWTPIGFSPRGSPLHF
.,.,TRBJ1-5,TRBV21-1,TGTGCCAGCAGCAAAGCGCTTTGGAGGGGGCGGTTGTTTGTCGGCAATCAGCCCCAGCATTTT,CASSKALWRGRLFVGNQPQHF
TRBD2,.,TRBJ2-3,TRBV4-2,TGTGCCAGCAGCCAAGAGGGTAACAGCGGGAGGGCGGGGACAGATACGCAGTATTTT,CASSQEGNSGRAGTDTQYF
.,few,TRBJ2-1,TRBV7-2,TGTGCCAGCAGCTTAGATAGCAATGAGCAGTTCTTC,CASSLDSNEQFF
TRBD1,.,TRBJ1-6,TRBV18,TGTGCCAGCTCACCTATCGAGACAGGGGTAAATTCACCCCTCCACTTT,CASSPIETGVNSPLHF
TRBD2,.,TRBJ2-7,TRBV5-1,TGCGCCAGCAGCTTGACTAGCGGGAAGTACGAGCAGTACTTC,CASSLTSGKYEQYF
TRBD1,.,TRBJ2-3,TRBV11-2,TGTGCCAGCAGCCGCGACAGGGCAGATACGCAGTATTTT,CASSRDRADTQYF
.,.,TRBJ2-3,TRBV7-2,TGTGCCAGCAGCTTAGTAGGGGCGGGAAGGTCAGATACGCAGTATTTT,CASSLVGAGRSDTQYF
TRBD1,once,TRBJ2-5,TRBV7-8,TGTGCCAGCAGCCCCGGGACAGCTATTAACCAAGAGACCCAGTACTTC,CASSPGTAINQETQYF
.,.,TRBJ2-7,TRBV25-1,TGTGCCAGCAGTGACCAGTCGCTTGAGCAGTACTTC,CASSDQSLEQYF
TRBD2,.,TRBJ2-1,TRBV7-8,TGTGCCAGCAGCAAGCCCTGGACTAGCGGGAGGGTTGTGTACAATGAGCAGTTCTTC,CASSKPWTSGRVVYNEQFF
TRBD1,few,TRBJ1-3,TRBV5-8,TGTGCCAGCAGCTTGGGAACAGGGGCCGGAAACACCATATATTTT,CASSLGTGAGNTIYF
TRBD1,once,TRBJ1-2,TRBV10-1,TGCGCCAGCGGGGTACGCCCGGGACAGGGGAGCAATGGCTACACCTTC,CASGVRPGQGSNGYTF
TRBD1,.,TRBJ1-5,TRBV10-3,TGTGCCATCAGTGCAAACAACAGGGGTGCGGGCAATCAGCCCCAGCATTTT,CAISANNRGAGNQPQHF
.,few,TRBJ2-7,TRBV14,TGTGCCAGCAGCCGATCTCCGAGGGAGCAGTACTTC,CASSRSPREQYF
.,once,TRBJ1-2,TRBV18,TGTGCCAGCTCACCAAGTCGGCAGGGCGATGGCTACACCTTC,CASSPSRQGDGYTF
.,once,TRBJ2-7,TRBV29-1,TGCAGCGTTGAAGACCAGGACAGAAACCTTCACGAGCAGTACTTC,CSVEDQDRNLHEQYF
.,.,TRBJ1-3,TRBV5-1,TGCGCCAGCAGCTCAGCAGGAAGGACTGGAAACACCATATATTTT,CASSSAGRTGNTIYF
TRBD2,.,TRBJ2-7,TRBV6-1,TGTGCCAGCAGTGAATGGCTAGCGGGAGGTGCGCAGTACTTC,CASSEWLAGGAQYF
TRBD1,.,TRBJ2-3,TRBV5-6,TGTGCCAGCAGCACGGGACAGACCGCTAGCACAGATACGCAGTATTTT,CASSTGQTASTDTQYF
TRBD2,.,TRBJ2-7,TRBV2,TGTGCCAGCAGTGAAGGCCGACTAGCGGGAGGAAACGAGCAGTACTTC,CASSEGRLAGGNEQYF
.,once,TRBJ1-4,TRBV7-9,TGTGCCAGCAGCTTAGAGGCAGGCCTAAAACTGTTTTTT,CASSLEAGLKLFF
TRBD2,once,TRBJ2-1,TRBV6-2/TRBV6-3,TGTGCCAGCAGTCGGACTAGCGGGGGTGGGGGAGAGCAGTTCTTC,CASSRTSGGGGEQFF
.,few,TRBJ2-1,TRBV19,TGTGCCAGTAGTACCACCCGGACTTCTTCAGGAGCTGAGCAGTTCTTC,CASSTTRTSSGAEQFF
.,once,TRBJ1-1,TRBV6-6,TGTGCCAGCAGCGCCACCGGGGAAGCTTTCTTT,CASSATGEAFF
TRBD2,.,TRBJ2-7,TRBV6-5,TGTGCCAGCAGTTACTCGACTAGCGGGACGGGTGAGCAGTACTTC,CASSYSTSGTGEQYF
TRBD1,.,TRBJ1-2,TRBV10-3,TGTGCCATCAGTAGGGGGCGGAACTACACCTTC,CAISRGRNYTF
TRBD1,.,TRBJ2-2,TRBV11-3,TGTGCCAGCAGCTTAGATGGACAGGGGTTGCCCGGGGAGCTGTTTTTT,CASSLDGQGLPGELFF
TRBD2,.,TRBJ2-3,TRBV2,TGTGCCAGCAGTGCCCTAGCGGGGCCAGATACGCAGTATTTT,CASSALAGPDTQYF
.,.,TRBJ2-5,TRBV19,TGTGCCAGCATGTACAGGGGGGGAGAGACCCAGTACTTC,CASMYRGGETQYF
TRBD1,few,TRBJ1-6,TRBV2,TGTGCCAGCAGCGACAGGGGGCGTGAGAATTCACCCCTCCACTTT,CASSDRGRENSPLHF
.,.,TRBJ1-3,TRBV19,TGTGCCAGTAGTTTCGTCTCTGGAAACACCATATATTTT,CASSFVSGNTIYF
.,.,TRBJ2-2,TRBV24-1,TGTGCCACCAGGGGAGACACCGGGGAGCTGTTTTTT,CATRGDTGELFF
TRBD2,.,TRBJ2-7,TRBV5-1,TGCGCCAGCAGCTTCGGGGCGGGAGCCAACTACGAGCAGTACTTC,CASSFGAGANYEQYF
TRBD1,.,TRBJ1-5,TRBV18,TGTGCCAGCTCACCCTTAGGACAGGGCGGCTATCAGCCCCAGCATTTT,CASSPLGQGGYQPQHF
.,.,TRBJ2-1,TRBV6-5,TGTGCCAGCAGCTGGAGCTCCTACAATGAGCAGTTCTTC,CASSWSSYNEQFF
TRBD1,.,TRBJ2-3,TRBV7-9,TGTGCCAGCAGCACCCCGACAGGGGGCGGCACAGATACGCAGTATTTT,CASSTPTGGGTDTQYF
.,many,TRBJ1-1,TRBV3-1/TRBV3-2,TGTGCCAGCAGCCCTACTAGGGCTTCGAACACTGAAGCTTTCTTT,CASSPTRASNTEAFF
.,.,TRBJ2-7,TRBV5-5,TGTGCCAGCAGCTTGCCCGGCTACGAGCAGTACTTC,CASSLPGYEQYF
.,once,TRBJ2-3,TRBV5-1,TGCGCCAGCAGCTTCTTACAGGGCACAGATACGCAGTATTTT,CASSFLQGTDTQYF
.,.,TRBJ2-1,TRBV30,TGTGCCTGGAGTACCGGTAGCCTAGGGGGTAATGAGCAGTTCTTC,CAWSTGSLGGNEQFF
.,once,TRBJ1-2,TRBV2,TGTGCCAGCAGTGAGGGGGCCCGTAACTATGGCTACACCTTC,CASSEGARNYGYTF
TRBD2,.,TRBJ2-1,TRBV5-1,TGCGCCAGCAGCATTGTAGCGGGCTCCTACAATGAGCAGTTCTTC,CASSIVAGSYNEQFF
.,.,TRBJ2-2,TRBV5-1,TGCGCCAGCAGCCCAGGGAGGACCGGGGAGCTGTTTTTT,CASSPGRTGELFF
TRBD1,.,TRBJ1-2,TRBV7-2,TGTGCCAGCAGCTTAGGGCCGGGACAGGGGGACTATGGCTACACCTTC,CASSLGPGQGDYGYTF
TRBD1,.,TRBJ1-1,TRBV7-8,TGTGCCAGCAGCTACGGGAGGGGACAGGGGCTCAACACTGAAGCTTTCTTT,CASSYGRGQGLNTEAFF
.,few,TRBJ1-5,TRBV27,TGTGCCAGCAGTGCAGGGAGCGGGTTTGGCCTGGTCAATCAGCCCCAGCATTTT,CASSAGSGFGLVNQPQHF
.,.,TRBJ1-4,TRBV29-1,TGCAGCGTTGAAGGGAACAGGGCTAATGAAAAACTGTTTTTT,CSVEGNRANEKLFF
TRBD2,.,TRBJ2-1,TRBV18,TGTGCCAGCTCACCGAGCGGGAGGGGTAACAATGAGCAGTTCTTC,CASSPSGRGNNEQFF
TRBD1,few,TRBJ1-1,TRBV6-5,TGTGCCAGCAGTCCAACTACAGGGGGCACTGAAGCTTTCTTT,CASSPTTGGTEAFF